This T cell receptor (beta chain) is drawn from a study of blood T cells in healthy people across ages. Turning to the study itself: Capture via template switching afforded approximately one barcoded beta molecule per two T cells.

V lost 6 bases to trimming and J lost 2 bases; unmatched junction nucleotides: 5. The CDR3 has 14 amino acids. CDR1 and CDR2 (germline): SGHTA, FQGNSA. Study-level points and caveats: Age advanced and TCR beta diversity per million T cells fell, roughly linearly.

This clonotype was detected only a few times. What it binds is unknown. Primers used in a second PCR of about 6 to 11 cycles were a sample-barcoded 5' primer and a J-beta primer mix. In TCRdb, the 5' RACE reads were re-called with MiXCR into one record per CDR3 protein. The sample lists about 970,000 distinct CDR3 sequences, roughly 47% seen once, with around 21% in the top ten. Sequenced sample: blood. The chain combines TRBV7-2 with TRBJ2-7, with 9 bases identical to TRBD1. The sequence derives from a woman aged 55-70 years in good health. The CDR3 nucleotides are TGTGCCAGCAGTTCGGACAGGGGCACCTACGAGCAGTACTTC. It translates to CASSSDRGTYEQYF.